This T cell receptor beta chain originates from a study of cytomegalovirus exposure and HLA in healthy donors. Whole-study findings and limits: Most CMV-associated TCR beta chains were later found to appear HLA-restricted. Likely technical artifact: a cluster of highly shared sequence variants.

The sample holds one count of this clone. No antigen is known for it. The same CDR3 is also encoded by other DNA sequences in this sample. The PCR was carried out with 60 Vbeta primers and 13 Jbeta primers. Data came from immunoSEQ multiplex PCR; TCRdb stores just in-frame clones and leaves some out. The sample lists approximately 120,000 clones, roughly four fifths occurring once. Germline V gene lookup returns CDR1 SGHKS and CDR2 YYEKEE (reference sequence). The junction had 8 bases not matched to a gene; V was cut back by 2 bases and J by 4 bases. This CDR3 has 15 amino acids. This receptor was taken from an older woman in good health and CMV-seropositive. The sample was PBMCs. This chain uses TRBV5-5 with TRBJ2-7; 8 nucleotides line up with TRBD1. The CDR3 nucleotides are TGTGCCAGCAGCTTCGGACAGGGCCAATTATACGAGCAGTACTTC. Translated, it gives CASSFGQGQLYEQYF. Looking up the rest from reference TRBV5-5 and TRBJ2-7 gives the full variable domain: DAGVTQSPTHLIKTRGQQVTLRCSPISGHKSVSWYQQVLGQGPQFIFQYYEKEERGRGNFPDRFSARQFPNYSSELNVNALLLGDSALYLCASSFGQGQLYEQYFGPGTRLTVT.